This is a list of T cell receptor beta chains from one sample in a study of cytomegalovirus exposure and HLA in healthy donors. TCRdb's copy holds only in-frame clones and misses some; the assay was immunoSEQ multiplex PCR. This table has 90,000 to 120,000 clones, about 80% appearing once. Input material: PBMCs. The receptors originated from a woman between 18 and 30 years old in good health and CMV-seropositive. CDR3s include the opening cysteine and the closing phenylalanine or tryptophan. The D gene is left open where the match is weak. Size tells how often a clone was seen (once, few, many) or the class of an expanded clone, and some rows leave it out.

d_call	v_call	j_call	clone_size	cdr3_aa	cdr3_nt
TRBD2	TRBV5-1	TRBJ2-7	NA	CASSLAGGTYEQYF	TGCGCCAGCAGCTTAGCGGGAGGTACCTACGAGCAGTACTTC
TRBD1	TRBV5-6	TRBJ2-1	NA	CASRGQGFNEQFF	TGTGCCAGCAGGGGACAGGGCTTCAATGAGCAGTTCTTC
NA	TRBV19	TRBJ1-1	few	CASRRQGIATEAFF	TGTGCCAGTAGACGCCAGGGGATAGCGACTGAAGCTTTCTTT
TRBD1	TRBV15	TRBJ1-6	NA	CATSRPGQGPNSPLHF	TGTGCCACCAGCAGGCCGGGACAGGGGCCTAATTCACCCCTCCACTTT
TRBD2	TRBV19	TRBJ2-7	NA	CASTVRLAGSYEQYF	TGTGCCAGTACCGTCCGGCTAGCGGGTTCCTACGAGCAGTACTTC
TRBD2	TRBV29-1	TRBJ2-2	NA	CSVRPVAAGGLTGELFF	TGCAGCGTCCGACCCGTGGCAGCGGGAGGCCTCACCGGGGAGCTGTTTTTT
NA	TRBV27	TRBJ2-2	NA	CASSLWSGNANTGELFF	TGTGCCAGCAGTTTGTGGTCGGGGAACGCGAACACCGGGGAGCTGTTTTTT
TRBD1	TRBV6-5	TRBJ1-1	NA	CASSYSRQGFPEAFF	TGTGCCAGCAGTTACTCGCGACAGGGGTTCCCTGAAGCTTTCTTT
NA	TRBV28	TRBJ2-7	NA	CASSLQGNSYEQYF	TGTGCCAGCAGTTTGCAGGGAAACTCCTACGAGCAGTACTTC
NA	TRBV6-5	TRBJ2-7	NA	CASSTPRTVPYEQYF	TGTGCCAGCAGTACGCCTAGGACAGTTCCTTACGAGCAGTACTTC
TRBD2	TRBV6-1	TRBJ2-5	NA	CASASGRLRETQYF	TGTGCCAGCGCTAGCGGGAGATTAAGAGAGACCCAGTACTTC
NA	TRBV28	TRBJ2-7	few	CASSPPLGHLTREQYF	TGTGCCAGCAGTCCCCCTCTGGGGCACCTAACGAGGGAGCAGTACTTC
TRBD1	TRBV6-5	TRBJ2-2	NA	CASRSDRRIGELFF	TGTGCCAGCAGGTCGGACAGGCGAATCGGGGAGCTGTTTTTT
NA	TRBV2	TRBJ2-3	few	CASSPQQGTSTDTQYF	TGTGCCAGCTCCCCACAACAGGGGACTAGCACAGATACGCAGTATTTT
TRBD2	TRBV10-3	TRBJ2-7	NA	CAISGGSGVNYEQYF	TGTGCCATCAGTGGGGGGAGCGGGGTTAACTACGAGCAGTACTTC
TRBD2	TRBV7-9	TRBJ2-1	NA	CASSSGLAGGGAGIF	TGTGCCAGCAGCTCCGGACTAGCGGGAGGGGGGGCAGGAATCTTC
NA	TRBV18	TRBJ2-1	NA	CASSPVLGGSSYNEQFF	TGTGCCAGCTCACCAGTTTTAGGAGGGAGCTCCTACAATGAGCAGTTCTTC
TRBD1	TRBV9	TRBJ2-7	NA	CASSMTGTGVGEQYF	TGTGCCAGCAGCATGACCGGGACAGGGGTGGGGGAGCAGTACTTC
TRBD2	TRBV7-9	TRBJ2-1	NA	CASSSSGLAGSVGQFF	TGTGCCAGCAGCTCCTCGGGACTAGCGGGATCAGTGGGGCAGTTCTTC
NA	TRBV19	TRBJ1-5	few	CASSIAEGRPQHF	TGTGCCAGTAGTATAGCAGAGGGCCGGCCCCAGCATTTT